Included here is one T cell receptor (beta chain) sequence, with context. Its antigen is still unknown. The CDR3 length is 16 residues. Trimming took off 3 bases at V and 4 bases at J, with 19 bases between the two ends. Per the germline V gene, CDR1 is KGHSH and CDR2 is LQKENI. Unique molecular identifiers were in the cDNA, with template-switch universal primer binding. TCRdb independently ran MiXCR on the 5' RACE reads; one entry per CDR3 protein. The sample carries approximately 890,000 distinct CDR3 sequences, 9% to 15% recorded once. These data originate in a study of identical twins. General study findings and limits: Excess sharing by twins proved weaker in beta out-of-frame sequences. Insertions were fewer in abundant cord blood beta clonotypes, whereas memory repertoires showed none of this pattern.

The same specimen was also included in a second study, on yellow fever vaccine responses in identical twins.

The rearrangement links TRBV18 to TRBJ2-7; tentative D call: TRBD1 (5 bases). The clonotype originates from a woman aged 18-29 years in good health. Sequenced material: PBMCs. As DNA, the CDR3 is TGTGCCAGCTCACCCTACATAAGGAGACAGACGTACGAGCAGTACTTC. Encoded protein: CASSPYIRRQTYEQYF.